The clone carrying this TCR beta chain was picked up a small number of times. The repertoire was sequenced with immunoSEQ multiplex PCR; TCRdb's copy has only in-frame clones and lacks some. This sample has 360,000 or so clones, with approximately 89% found just once. The source of the sample is a study of blood T cell repertoires in COVID-19. Study information: T cells, B-cell-depleted T cells, or PBMCs supplied cDNA or gDNA.

Trimming left V 6 bases short and J 0 bases short, with 12 bases between. This CDR3 region has 15 residues. CDR1 is SGHTA and CDR2 is FQGNSA in the germline V gene. The Seattle patients joined while their infection was active and were tracked longitudinally afterward. This TCR was sampled from a woman aged 55-69 years with COVID-19, enrolled during active disease. The rearrangement links TRBV7-2 to TRBJ1-5; a weak D match, TRBD1 (6 bases). The sequenced sample was peripheral blood. The CDR3 reads CASSQGQISNQPQHF. DNA of the CDR3: TGTGCCAGCAGTCAAGGACAGATTAGCAATCAGCCCCAGCATTTT.